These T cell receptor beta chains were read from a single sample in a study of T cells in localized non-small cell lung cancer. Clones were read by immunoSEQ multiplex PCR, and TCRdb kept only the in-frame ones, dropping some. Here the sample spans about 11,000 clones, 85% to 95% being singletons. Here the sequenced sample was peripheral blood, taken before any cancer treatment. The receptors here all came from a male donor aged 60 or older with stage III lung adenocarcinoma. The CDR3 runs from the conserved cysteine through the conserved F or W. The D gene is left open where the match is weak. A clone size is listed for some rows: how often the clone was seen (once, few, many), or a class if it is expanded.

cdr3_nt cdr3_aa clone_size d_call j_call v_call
TGTGCCAGCAGCGTAGCCCCGGACTTTTCTTTCTACGAGCAGTACTTC CASSVAPDFSFYEQYF NA NA TRBJ2-7 TRBV9
TGTGCCAGTAGGGGGGCGAGGACAGGGTACACCGGGGAGCTGTTTTTT CASRGARTGYTGELFF NA TRBD1 TRBJ2-2 TRBV19
TGTGCCAGCAGCCCCGCCGGTAGGACCACTAGCACAGATACGCAGTATTTT CASSPAGRTTSTDTQYF NA NA TRBJ2-3 TRBV7-8
TGCAGCGTTGAGGCAACCGGGGAGCTGTTTTTT CSVEATGELFF NA NA TRBJ2-2 TRBV29-1
TGTGCCAGCAGTGTACAACAGGGACCCTACGAGCAGTACTTC CASSVQQGPYEQYF NA NA TRBJ2-7 TRBV6-1
TGCGCCAGCAGCTTGGAGGGACAGGGTTACGAGCAGTACTTC CASSLEGQGYEQYF NA TRBD1 TRBJ2-7 TRBV5-1
TGTGCCAGCAGTTTTTGGAGTAACACTGAAGCTTTCTTT CASSFWSNTEAFF NA NA TRBJ1-1 TRBV27
TGTGCCAGCAGATGTAGAAAGACCTATGGCTACACCTTC CASRCRKTYGYTF NA NA TRBJ1-2 TRBV6-6
TGTGCCAGCAGAAGCCAGGGACTAGCGGGAGGCGAGCAGTACTTC CASRSQGLAGGEQYF NA TRBD2 TRBJ2-7 TRBV2
TGTGCCAGCAGTTCTATCGCCGGGACAGGGGTTACCGGGGAGCTGTTTTTT CASSSIAGTGVTGELFF few TRBD1 TRBJ2-2 TRBV27
TGCGCCAGCAGCCAAGAGGGTCGACAGGGCCCAAATCAGCCCCAGCATTTT CASSQEGRQGPNQPQHF NA TRBD1 TRBJ1-5 TRBV4-1
TGTGCCAGCAGCTTAGCGCTCGGGGCCAACGTCCTGACTTTC CASSLALGANVLTF once NA TRBJ2-6 TRBV7-9
TGTGCCAGTAGTACCGGGACTCTCCCCGGAGAGCAGTACTTC CASSTGTLPGEQYF NA NA TRBJ2-7 TRBV19
TGTGCCAGCAGCCGCCGGGGGCCCACAGATACGCAGTATTTT CASSRRGPTDTQYF NA NA TRBJ2-3 TRBV28
TGTGCCAGCAGTGAATACCTGGAAAAAAACATTCAGTACTTC CASSEYLEKNIQYF NA NA TRBJ2-4 TRBV6-1
TGTGCCAGCAGCTCCTTTAGCGGGGGGTCCTACAATGAGCAGTTCTTC CASSSFSGGSYNEQFF NA TRBD2 TRBJ2-1 TRBV7-8
TGTGCCATCAGTGAGTCCCCTTTGGACGAGCAGTACTTC CAISESPLDEQYF NA NA TRBJ2-7 TRBV10-3
TGTGCCATCAGTGATTTAGATCTCAGCTCCTACAATGAGCAGTTCTTC CAISDLDLSSYNEQFF few NA TRBJ2-1 TRBV10-3
TGTGCCAGCAGCCTGGGTTCACCCCTCCACTTT CASSLGSPLHF NA NA TRBJ1-6 TRBV11-2
TGTGCCAGCTCACCGACTAGCAGGGATTCCTCTGGAAACACCATATATTTT CASSPTSRDSSGNTIYF few NA TRBJ1-3 TRBV18
TGTGCCAGCAGTTTAGTGCGGGGGGGAGTGAGGAAAGAGACCCAGTACTTC CASSLVRGGVRKETQYF NA TRBD2 TRBJ2-5 TRBV28
TGTGCCAGCAGCCAGGGACTAGCGGGAAGCACAGATACGCAGTATTTT CASSQGLAGSTDTQYF NA TRBD2 TRBJ2-3 TRBV7-9
TGTGCCAGCAGCTTAGTAACGGAGCCAGCCTACAATGAGCAGTTCTTC CASSLVTEPAYNEQFF NA NA TRBJ2-1 TRBV5-5
TGTGCCAGCAGCGTAGCAGTGAACACTGAAGCTTTCTTT CASSVAVNTEAFF few NA TRBJ1-1 TRBV9
TGTGCCAGCAGTGTCCACGGGAACGTTAACTATGGCTACACCTTC CASSVHGNVNYGYTF NA NA TRBJ1-2 TRBV6-5
TGTGCCAGCAGCTATTCAGGGACTAGTGTACTGTTCTTC CASSYSGTSVLFF NA TRBD2 TRBJ2-1 TRBV5-4
TGTGCCAGCAGCACTAGCGGCACCGGGGAGCTGTTTTTT CASSTSGTGELFF NA TRBD2 TRBJ2-2 TRBV6-1
TGTGCCAGTAGTTGGCAAGCGGGGGGAGGTGATTACAATGAGCAGTTCTTC CASSWQAGGGDYNEQFF NA TRBD2 TRBJ2-1 TRBV19
TGTGCCAGCAGCTTGTCCGTCCGTAGCGACGGAGATACGCAGTATTTT CASSLSVRSDGDTQYF NA NA TRBJ2-3 TRBV5-4
TGTGCCAGCAGCCCTAGCGGGAGTCGTACAGATACGCAGTATTTT CASSPSGSRTDTQYF NA TRBD2 TRBJ2-3 TRBV9